The rows below give T cell receptor beta chains drawn from one sample of a study of T cells in pancreatic ductal adenocarcinoma. TCRdb's table, derived via immunoSEQ multiplex PCR, lists solely in-frame clones and lacks some. The sample lists about 29,000 clones; 90% to 95% were seen once. Sequencing was done on a sample of PBMCs. Source of these receptors: a human donor with pancreatic ductal adenocarcinoma. Both conserved end residues are part of each CDR3. Fields, in order: clone size, V gene, D gene, J gene, CDR3 protein, CDR3 DNA. D genes are given only for firm matches. Not every row has a clone size; where given, it reads once, few, many or a size class.

clone_size: -; v_call: TRBV10-3; d_call: -; j_call: TRBJ1-1; cdr3_aa: CAISDLGKADTEAFF; cdr3_nt: TGTGCCATCAGTGACCTGGGCAAGGCAGACACTGAAGCTTTCTTT
clone_size: -; v_call: TRBV15; d_call: -; j_call: TRBJ2-2; cdr3_aa: CATSRDQRRELFF; cdr3_nt: TGTGCCACCAGCAGAGACCAAAGGAGGGAGCTGTTTTTT
clone_size: -; v_call: TRBV10-3; d_call: -; j_call: TRBJ1-2; cdr3_aa: CAGRVPGPGGGYTF; cdr3_nt: TGTGCAGGCAGGGTCCCGGGACCCGGAGGGGGCTACACCTTC
clone_size: -; v_call: TRBV11-2; d_call: -; j_call: TRBJ2-2; cdr3_aa: CASSRGVMGGTGELFF; cdr3_nt: TGTGCCAGCAGCCGGGGAGTTATGGGCGGCACCGGGGAGCTGTTTTTT
clone_size: -; v_call: TRBV2; d_call: -; j_call: TRBJ1-5; cdr3_aa: CASSDEQGNQPQHF; cdr3_nt: TGTGCCAGCAGTGATGAACAGGGAAATCAGCCCCAGCATTTT
clone_size: -; v_call: TRBV4-1; d_call: TRBD1; j_call: TRBJ1-3; cdr3_aa: CASSQEGPRGQGLSGNTIYF; cdr3_nt: TGCGCCAGCAGCCAAGAGGGACCCCGGGGACAGGGCCTTTCTGGAAACACCATATATTTT
clone_size: -; v_call: TRBV19; d_call: -; j_call: TRBJ2-5; cdr3_aa: CASSNQGLKTQYF; cdr3_nt: TGTGCCAGTAGTAACCAGGGGTTGAAGACCCAGTACTTC
clone_size: -; v_call: TRBV7-2; d_call: TRBD2; j_call: TRBJ2-3; cdr3_aa: CASSLNGRTDTQYF; cdr3_nt: TGTGCCAGCAGCTTAAACGGGAGGACAGATACGCAGTATTTT
clone_size: -; v_call: TRBV19; d_call: -; j_call: TRBJ2-7; cdr3_aa: CASSIGVNYEQYF; cdr3_nt: TGTGCCAGTAGTATTGGCGTTAACTACGAGCAGTACTTC
clone_size: -; v_call: TRBV2; d_call: -; j_call: TRBJ1-1; cdr3_aa: CASSEMTGRRSEAFF; cdr3_nt: TGTGCCAGCAGTGAGATGACAGGACGGAGAAGTGAAGCTTTCTTT
clone_size: -; v_call: TRBV18; d_call: -; j_call: TRBJ2-1; cdr3_aa: CASSPTGVGNEQFF; cdr3_nt: TGTGCCAGCTCACCAACGGGAGTAGGCAATGAGCAGTTCTTC
clone_size: -; v_call: TRBV4-2; d_call: -; j_call: TRBJ2-1; cdr3_aa: CASSQEPPGRSSNEQFF; cdr3_nt: TGTGCCAGCAGCCAAGAGCCTCCGGGCCGATCCAGCAATGAGCAGTTCTTC
clone_size: once; v_call: TRBV5-5; d_call: -; j_call: TRBJ1-4; cdr3_aa: CASSLTLATNEKLFF; cdr3_nt: TGTGCCAGCAGCCTCACTCTTGCAACTAATGAAAAACTGTTTTTT
clone_size: -; v_call: TRBV29-1; d_call: -; j_call: TRBJ1-1; cdr3_aa: CSVDEMSIRTEAFF; cdr3_nt: TGCAGCGTTGATGAGATGTCGATTCGCACTGAAGCTTTCTTT
clone_size: -; v_call: TRBV30; d_call: TRBD1; j_call: TRBJ1-2; cdr3_aa: CAWSVGDSTRSTF; cdr3_nt: TGTGCCTGGAGTGTAGGGGACAGCACTAGGTCAACCTTC
clone_size: -; v_call: TRBV7-6; d_call: -; j_call: TRBJ2-5; cdr3_aa: CASSLVGPLGPSQETQYF; cdr3_nt: TGTGCCAGCAGCTTAGTTGGTCCACTAGGGCCGTCACAAGAGACCCAGTACTTC
clone_size: once; v_call: TRBV19; d_call: TRBD1; j_call: TRBJ1-5; cdr3_aa: CASSLYTGGEGNQPQHF; cdr3_nt: TGTGCCAGTAGTCTTTATACAGGGGGCGAGGGCAATCAGCCCCAGCATTTT
clone_size: -; v_call: TRBV5-4; d_call: -; j_call: TRBJ2-5; cdr3_aa: CASSLGTAETQYF; cdr3_nt: TGTGCCAGCAGCTTGGGGACAGCGGAGACCCAGTACTTC
clone_size: once; v_call: TRBV7-2; d_call: -; j_call: TRBJ2-7; cdr3_aa: CASSLHNYEQYF; cdr3_nt: TGTGCCAGCAGCTTGCACAACTACGAGCAGTACTTC
clone_size: -; v_call: TRBV29-1; d_call: -; j_call: TRBJ1-2; cdr3_aa: CSVGSNGYTF; cdr3_nt: TGCAGCGTTGGCTCAAACGGCTACACCTTC
clone_size: -; v_call: TRBV18; d_call: -; j_call: TRBJ2-7; cdr3_aa: CASSPLGWSYEQYF; cdr3_nt: TGTGCCAGCTCACCATTAGGGTGGTCCTACGAGCAGTACTTC
clone_size: few; v_call: TRBV10-3; d_call: -; j_call: TRBJ2-2; cdr3_aa: CAISGRSAPGRTGELFF; cdr3_nt: TGTGCCATCAGCGGCCGGAGTGCACCGGGGCGCACCGGGGAGCTGTTTTTT
clone_size: -; v_call: TRBV12-5; d_call: -; j_call: TRBJ2-4; cdr3_aa: CASGLCGPKRYLAKNIQYF; cdr3_nt: TGTGCTAGTGGTTTGTGTGGACCCAAGCGGTACCTAGCCAAAAACATTCAGTACTTC
clone_size: -; v_call: TRBV19; d_call: -; j_call: TRBJ1-5; cdr3_aa: CASTPGGFSNQPQHF; cdr3_nt: TGTGCCAGTACCCCGGGAGGATTTAGCAATCAGCCCCAGCATTTT
clone_size: -; v_call: TRBV7-6; d_call: -; j_call: TRBJ1-1; cdr3_aa: CASSPAAPLNTEAFF; cdr3_nt: TGTGCCAGCAGCCCCGCGGCACCACTGAACACTGAAGCTTTCTTT
clone_size: -; v_call: TRBV2; d_call: -; j_call: TRBJ2-3; cdr3_aa: CASSASTDTQYF; cdr3_nt: TGTGCCAGCAGTGCTAGCACAGATACGCAGTATTTT
clone_size: -; v_call: TRBV19; d_call: -; j_call: TRBJ2-3; cdr3_aa: CASSEFKDTQYF; cdr3_nt: TGTGCCAGTAGTGAGTTCAAGGATACGCAGTATTTT
clone_size: -; v_call: TRBV18; d_call: -; j_call: TRBJ1-1; cdr3_aa: CASSPLSGRMNTEAFF; cdr3_nt: TGTGCCAGCTCACCACTCTCGGGACGGATGAACACTGAAGCTTTCTTT
clone_size: -; v_call: TRBV9; d_call: TRBD2; j_call: TRBJ2-7; cdr3_aa: CASSVTSGSTYEQYF; cdr3_nt: TGTGCCAGCAGCGTGACTAGCGGGAGTACGTACGAGCAGTACTTC